One and the same sample provided the 19 T cell receptor beta chains below, sequenced in a study of identical twins (dated by TCRdb to the mid-2010s). The library came from 5' RACE. Sequencing took place on an Illumina HiSeq 2000. Using fastp at Q25 and MiXCR, TCRdb reprocessed the public reads and kept productive beta chains. Under each unique CDR3 protein, matching rows form one entry showing the most common genes and DNA. This sample gives around 530,000 distinct CDR3 sequences in total; approximately 16% of them show up just once. The leading ten clones occupy roughly 0.44% of the sample. This same sample was also taken into another study, of yellow fever vaccine responses in identical twins.

The sample taken for sequencing was CD4+ T cells sorted from blood. The receptors derive from a woman aged 18 to 35 in good health.

This clonotype was counted a few times. The CDR3 loop reads CASSQQGVRSPLHF. The CDR3 DNA sequence: TGTGCCAGCAGCCAGCAGGGGGTGCGTTCACCCCTCCACTTT. J is TRBJ1-6 and V is TRBV3-1, with TRBD1 identical over 7 bases. The CDR3 covers 14 residues. Germline-derived CDR1 and CDR2 are LGHDT and YNNKEL (reference sequence). Trimming took 3 bases from V and 9 from J; bases not matched to a gene: 5.

This clonotype has just a few counts. The chain has TRBV10-2 and TRBJ2-5; 8 nucleotides line up with TRBD2. Looked up from germline, CDR1 is WSHSY and CDR2 is SAAADI. The CDR3 runs 15 residues. V was pared by 0 bases and J by 1 base, with 1 base of the junction left unmatched. The CDR3 DNA sequence: TGCGCCAGCAGTGAGTCCCTAGCGGGCCAAGAGACCCAGTACTTC. Protein: CASSESLAGQETQYF.

This clonotype was picked up a small number of times. V usage is TRBV18 and J usage is TRBJ2-2; tentatively, D is TRBD1 or TRBD2 (5 bases each). V lost 3 bases and J 1 base, leaving 9 bases between the germline ends. The CDR3 is made up of 15 amino acids. Germline assignment: CDR1 KGHSH and CDR2 LQKENI. CDR3 in amino acids: CASSPGTQNTGELFF. Written as DNA, the CDR3 is TGTGCCAGCTCACCGGGGACCCAGAACACCGGGGAGCTGTTTTTT.

The table lists this clonotype with a few counts. This chain connects TRBV5-6 to TRBJ2-1; TRBD1 agrees at 7 bases. Germline V lookup: CDR1 SGHDT, CDR2 YYEEEE. J gave up 1 base and V 0 bases, and 7 bases lay outside the gene matches. This CDR3 comprises 17 residues. CDR3 sequence (DNA): TGTGCCAGCAGCTTGGCCATGGGGACAGCATCCTACAATGAGCAGTTCTTC. This codes for CASSLAMGTASYNEQFF. Drawing the rest from reference TRBV5-6 and TRBJ2-1, the complete variable domain is DAGVTQSPTHLIKTRGQQVTLRCSPKSGHDTVSWYQQALGQGPQFIFQYYEEEERQRGNFPDRFSGHQFPNYSSELNVNALLLGDSALYLCASSLAMGTASYNEQFFGPGTRLTVL.

The J gene is TRBJ2-1, the V gene TRBV5-1, with TRBD1 matching over 7 bases. CDR3 length: 17 residues. Germline V gives CDR1 SGHRS, CDR2 YFSETQ. V lost 0 bases and J lost 0; bases outside the gene matches: 6. The CDR3 sequence is CASSLEGQLSSYNEQFF. In nucleotides, the CDR3 is TGCGCCAGCAGCTTGGAGGGACAGCTAAGCTCCTACAATGAGCAGTTCTTC.

V usage is TRBV12-3 or TRBV12-4 and J usage is TRBJ1-5, with 8 bases lining up with TRBD1. The CDR3 extends over 14 amino acids. The V and J ends lost 6 bases and 0 bases, in that order; junction bases with no gene match: 1. The CDR3 nucleotides are TGTGCCAGCAGGACAGGGGTTAGCAATCAGCCCCAGCATTTT. Residues: CASRTGVSNQPQHF.

The gene calls are TRBV14 and TRBJ2-2; D is perhaps TRBD2 (5 bases). In germline, CDR1 is SGHDN, CDR2 FVKESK. The ends were cut back, 0 bases at V and 5 bases at J, with 10 bases in the middle. This CDR3 region has 15 residues. The CDR3 spells CASSQDIGVTGELFF. CDR3 in DNA: TGTGCCAGCAGCCAAGATATCGGGGTTACCGGGGAGCTGTTTTTT.

This clonotype was seen more than once but under ten times. The chain employs TRBV28 and TRBJ1-1, with D hard to call. There are 15 residues in the CDR3. Trimming left V 3 bases short and J 4 bases short, with 15 bases between. From germline, CDR1 is MDHEN and CDR2 SYDVKM. The CDR3 is CASSLGAGGITEAFF. In nucleotides, the CDR3 is TGTGCCAGCAGTTTGGGTGCAGGCGGGATCACTGAAGCTTTCTTT.

The rearrangement joins TRBV6-4 to TRBJ2-7; D is undetermined. The CDR3 loop spans 21 amino acids. Germline V lookup: CDR1 MRHNA, CDR2 SNTAGT. The germline V and J ends were trimmed by 0 bases and 0 bases, with 27 bases remaining between them. CDR3 in amino acids: CASSDSVFPNKPRLSSYEQYV. In DNA form, the CDR3 reads TGTGCCAGCAGTGACTCCGTATTCCCAAACAAGCCGCGACTCAGCTCCTACGAGCAGTACGTC.

This clonotype occurred a few times. The J gene is TRBJ1-5, the V gene TRBV6-4, with D possibly TRBD1 on 5 matching bases. The CDR3 is 13 residues long. The germline CDR1 and CDR2 sequences are MRHNA and SNTAGT. Trimming pared 5 bases from V and 7 bases from J, leaving 12 bases between. CDR3 region: CASSPRGGQPQHF. DNA for the CDR3: TGTGCCAGCAGTCCCCGCGGGGGGCAGCCCCAGCATTTT.

The chain joins TRBV10-3 to TRBJ2-3, with a tentative D call TRBD2 (5 bases). CDR1 ENHRY and CDR2 SYGVKD come from the germline V gene. The CDR3 sequence is 14 residues long. Trimming shortened V by 3 bases and J by 2 bases, and 9 bases separated the two germline ends. The CDR3 sequence: CAISERGITDTQYF. The CDR3 DNA follows: TGTGCCATCAGTGAAAGAGGGATCACAGATACGCAGTATTTT.

V is TRBV6-1 and J is TRBJ2-3, with 9 bases that match TRBD2. This CDR3 has 15 residues. The V segment lost 5 bases and the J segment 6 bases; nucleotides outside the gene matches: 9. Germline CDR1 reads MNHNS; CDR2 reads SASEGT. The DNA for the CDR3 is TGTGCCAGCAGTAAGATTAGCGGGGGCATTGATACGCAGTATTTT. Amino acids: CASSKISGGIDTQYF.

This chain connects TRBV20-1 to TRBJ2-3; 10 positions agree with TRBD2. The CDR3 runs 17 residues. The germline gives CDR1 DFQATT, CDR2 SNEGSKA (reference sequence). J lost 2 bases, V lost 1 base, and 9 bases had no gene match. The chain's CDR3 is CSARASGSTKYTDTQYF. Written as DNA, the CDR3 is TGCAGTGCTAGAGCTAGCGGGAGCACCAAATACACAGATACGCAGTATTTT.

The genes are TRBV11-2 and TRBJ1-2; D unresolved. V lost 0 bases to trimming and J lost 9 bases, with 8 bases between them. The CDR3 sequence is 12 residues long. Looked up from germline, CDR1 is SGHAT and CDR2 is FQNNGV. The CDR3 loop reads CASSLEGLSYTF. CDR3 nucleotide sequence: TGTGCCAGCAGCTTAGAGGGGTTGAGCTACACCTTC. Supplemented by reference TRBV11-2 and TRBJ1-2, the full variable domain reads EAGVAQSPRYKIIEKRQSVAFWCNPISGHATLYWYQQILGQGPKLLIQFQNNGVVDDSQLPKDRFSAERLKGVDSTLKIQPAKLEDSAVYLCASSLEGLSYTFGSGTRLTVV.

In its sample, this clonotype was seen a few times. The rearrangement uses TRBV4-1 and TRBJ2-7, with a possible D match to TRBD2 (5 bases). The ends were cut back, 4 bases at V and 3 bases at J, with 16 bases in the middle. The CDR3 covers 15 residues. Per germline, CDR1 MGHRA and CDR2 YSYEKL. CDR3 in DNA: TGCGCCAGCAGCCCCCGCCGGGATGACCTCTACGAGCAGTACTTC. Residues: CASSPRRDDLYEQYF.

The gene calls are TRBV12-3 or TRBV12-4 and TRBJ2-1; D is possibly TRBD2 (7 bases). The V and J ends lost 1 base and 10 bases respectively, with 17 bases between them. This CDR3 has 15 residues. CDR3 bases: TGTGCCAGCAGTTTAGATTCGGGGGGCCGGGTAGAGCAGTTCTTC. Translation: CASSLDSGGRVEQFF.

This clonotype has just one count. The genes are TRBV28 and TRBJ2-5; D possibly corresponds to TRBD2 (6 bases). The germline V gene encodes CDR1 MDHEN and CDR2 SYDVKM. V was shortened by 5 bases and J by 2 bases, with 18 bases between the two germline ends. The CDR3 totals 16 residues. CDR3 loop: CASSVSRRAGQETQYF. In DNA, the CDR3 is TGTGCCAGCAGTGTTAGCAGGAGGGCGGGGCAAGAGACCCAGTACTTC.

The chain combines TRBV7-2 with TRBJ2-7; D remains unclear. There are 12 residues in the CDR3. Trimming left V 3 bases short and J 0 bases short, with 3 bases between. The germline V gene has CDR1 SGHTA and CDR2 FQGNSA. CDR3 loop: CASSFPSYEQYF. The CDR3 bases are TGTGCCAGCAGCTTCCCCTCCTACGAGCAGTACTTC.

This rearrangement joins TRBV20-1 to TRBJ2-7; D is undetermined. The CDR3 extends over 12 amino acids. Trimming removed 6 bases at V and 3 bases at J, with 12 bases between. In germline, CDR1 is DFQATT, CDR2 SNEGSKA (reference sequence). CDR3 nucleotides: TGCAGTGCCCGGGTATCGGACTACGAGCAGTACGTC. This encodes CSARVSDYEQYV.